This T cell receptor (beta chain) was identified during a study of metastatic and nonmetastatic thyroid tumors. No treatment of any kind had been given to any patient before thyroid surgery. TCRdb re-processed the PCR reads through MiXCR. This table has over 55,000 clones, 25% to 35% appearing once. This clone has only a few counts. Germline trimming cut 6 bases from V and 3 bases from J; bases unmatched to any gene: 6. This CDR3 is built from 14 residues. Germline CDR1 reads MNHNS; CDR2 reads SASEGT. This rearrangement joins TRBV6-1 to TRBJ2-7, with TRBD2 matching over 9 bases. The specimen was blood. This receptor was taken from a female donor with papillary thyroid cancer or a benign thyroid nodule (not recorded which). Some clones in this sample may be carry-over from other donors' samples. This chain's CDR3 is CASRRTSEGYEQYF. The CDR3 DNA sequence: TGTGCCAGCAGAAGGACTAGCGAGGGCTACGAGCAGTACTTC.